These 24 T cell receptor beta chains were all obtained from the same sample, sequenced in a study of OX40 agonist ivuxolimab in advanced cancers. The protocol was immunoSEQ multiplex PCR, while the TCRdb copy is restricted to in-frame clones and leaves out a portion. The sample has 35,000 to 40,000 clones, about 80% seen once. The sequences come from CD4+ or CD8+ T cells sorted from blood, collected in a trial of the OX40 agonist ivuxolimab. These TCRs come from an adult with an advanced solid tumor such as melanoma, head and neck, liver or kidney cancer.

This chain links TRBV18 with TRBJ1-6, with 12 bases that match TRBD1. Germline CDR1 and CDR2: KGHSH and LQKENI. Trimming took 3 bases from V and 10 from J; bases not matched to a gene: 4. The CDR3 spans 15 residues. The CDR3, as DNA: TGTGCCAGCTCACCGGGACAGGGGGCGGGATCACCCCTCCACTTT. Its protein product is CASSPGQGAGSPLHF.

This rearrangement joins TRBV4-2 to TRBJ1-6; D may be TRBD1 (6 bases). The CDR3 has 18 amino acids. The ends were cut back, 0 bases at V and 8 bases at J, with 20 bases in the middle. Per the germline V gene, CDR1 is LGHNA and CDR2 is YNFKEQ. The CDR3 is CASSQESGGGPRDSPLHF. The CDR3 DNA reads TGTGCCAGCAGCCAAGAGAGCGGTGGGGGGCCCAGGGATTCACCCCTCCACTTT.

The J gene is TRBJ2-3, the V gene TRBV7-2; the D gene is possibly TRBD2 (5 bases). Germline V gene lookup returns CDR1 SGHTA and CDR2 FQGNSA. CDR3 length: 14 residues. V lost 4 bases, J lost 4 bases, and 12 bases lay in between. CDR3 nucleotide sequence: TGTGCCAGCAGCTCGCGGTCGGGATCAGATACGCAGTATTTT. Translated: CASSSRSGSDTQYF. The whole variable domain, remainder taken from reference TRBV7-2 and TRBJ2-3, is GAGVSQSPSNKVTEKGKDVELRCDPISGHTALYWYRQSLGQGLEFLIYFQGNSAPDKSGLPSDRFSAERTGGSVSTLTIQRTQQEDSAVYLCASSSRSGSDTQYFGPGTRLTVL.

V and J are TRBV15 and TRBJ1-5; weak D call: TRBD1 (5 bases). The germline gives CDR1 LNHNV, CDR2 YYDKDF (reference sequence). The CDR3 is made up of 22 amino acids. V lost 0 bases to trimming and J lost 1 base, with 28 bases between them. This chain's CDR3 is CATSRDPLRLGAWGQSNQPQHF. The CDR3 DNA reads as TGTGCCACCAGCAGAGATCCCCTGAGACTAGGGGCCTGGGGTCAAAGCAATCAGCCCCAGCATTTT.

The genes are TRBV5-6 and TRBJ1-4; 11 nucleotides agree with TRBD1. This CDR3 spans 16 amino acids. The J segment lost 7 bases and the V segment lost 0 bases, leaving 5 bases of the junction unmatched. The germline gives CDR1 SGHDT, CDR2 YYEEEE. In DNA form, the CDR3 reads TGTGCCAGCAGCTTGGTTGGGACAGGGGGTGGTGAAAAACTGTTTTTT. Amino acids: CASSLVGTGGGEKLFF.

The chain recombines TRBV11-2 with TRBJ2-1; 9 bases are a match to TRBD1. This CDR3 spans 13 amino acids. J was trimmed by 6 bases and V by 8 bases; bases with no gene match: 5. Germline V gene data show CDR1 as SGHAT and CDR2 as FQNNGV. Written as DNA, the CDR3 is TGTGCCAGCGACAGGGGGACCCGCAATGAGCAGTTCTTC. It translates to CASDRGTRNEQFF.

The chain links TRBV15 to TRBJ2-7; tentative D call: TRBD2 (6 bases). Trimming removed 0 bases from V and 1 base from J, with 13 bases in between. CDR1 is LNHNV, CDR2 YYDKDF, per germline (reference sequence). There are 16 residues in the CDR3. The CDR3 DNA reads TGTGCCACCAGCAGAGAAGCGGGCGAAAGGTCCTACGAGCAGTACTTC. Translation gives CATSREAGERSYEQYF.

CDR3: CASSLVGYGYTF. The CDR3 DNA is TGTGCCAGCAGCTTGGTGGGTTATGGCTACACCTTC. The chain recombines TRBV5-4 with TRBJ1-2; no clear D. Per germline, CDR1 SGHNT and CDR2 YYREEE (reference sequence). Trimming removed 0 bases from V and 5 bases from J, with 5 bases in between. This CDR3 comprises 12 residues. Based on the CDR3 plus reference TRBV5-4 and TRBJ1-2, the full variable domain is ETGVTQSPTHLIKTRGQQVTLRCSSQSGHNTVSWYQQALGQGPQFIFQYYREEENGRGNFPPRFSGLQFPNYSSELNVNALELDDSALYLCASSLVGYGYTFGSGTRLTVV.

The chain employs TRBV6-6 and TRBJ1-5; TRBD1 matches at 11 bases. Germline V CDR1 and CDR2: MNHNY, SVGAGI (reference sequence). This CDR3 is built from 15 residues. V lost 5 bases to trimming and J lost 7 bases; unmatched junction nucleotides: 7. The CDR3: CASSAGTGGGQPQHF. CDR3 sequence (DNA): TGTGCCAGCAGTGCCGGGACAGGGGGAGGACAGCCCCAGCATTTT.

The chain couples TRBV7-3 to TRBJ1-1, with D maybe TRBD1 (5 bases). V was trimmed by 2 bases and J by 5 bases, leaving 18 bases between them. Germline-derived CDR1 and CDR2 are SGHTA and FQGTGA. This CDR3 is 16 amino acids long. CDR3 residues: CASSLGLGVRGTEAFF. The CDR3, as DNA: TGTGCCAGCAGCTTAGGTCTGGGGGTCCGGGGAACTGAAGCTTTCTTT.

The chain couples TRBV18 to TRBJ2-7; the match to TRBD1 covers 12 bases. CDR1 and CDR2 (germline): KGHSH, LQKENI. This CDR3 region has 14 residues. After removal of 3 bases from V and 7 bases from J, the junction contained 4 bases not matched to a gene. The CDR3 sequence: CASSPGQGAREQYF. Written as DNA, the CDR3 is TGTGCCAGCTCACCGGGACAGGGGGCCCGAGAGCAGTACTTC. The variable domain in full, with the rest retrieved from reference TRBV18 and TRBJ2-7, is NAGVMQNPRHLVRRRGQEARLRCSPMKGHSHVYWYRQLPEEGLKFMVYLQKENIIDESGMPKERFSAEFPKEGPSILRIQQVVRGDSAAYFCASSPGQGAREQYFGPGTRLTVT.

The chain has TRBV14 and TRBJ2-7; 13 nucleotides match TRBD2. Germline V gene sequence: CDR1 SGHDN, CDR2 FVKESK. The CDR3 is made up of 16 amino acids. With 1 base clipped from V and 4 bases from J, the junction kept 4 bases outside the gene matches. Written as DNA, the CDR3 is TGTGCCAGCAGCCAAGGCCTGGGACTAGCGGGGTACGAGCAGTACTTC. Translated: CASSQGLGLAGYEQYF. The whole variable domain, remainder taken from reference TRBV14 and TRBJ2-7, is EAGVTQFPSHSVIEKGQTVTLRCDPISGHDNLYWYRRVMGKEIKFLLHFVKESKQDESGMPNNRFLAERTGGTYSTLKVQPAELEDSGVYFCASSQGLGLAGYEQYFGPGTRLTVT.

The chain carries TRBV4-3 and TRBJ1-3; TRBD1 aligns across 7 bases. This CDR3 has 15 amino acids. The germline gives CDR1 LGHNA, CDR2 YSLEER. J was trimmed by 9 bases and V by 0 bases; bases with no gene match: 8. CDR3 in DNA: TGCGCCAGCAGCCAAGAAGGAGGGGGCACGCGCACCATATATTTT. Protein product: CASSQEGGGTRTIYF.

The rearrangement joins TRBV7-6 to TRBJ1-2; D remains ambiguous. With 1 base removed from V and 0 bases from J, the gap between germline ends came to 12 bases. The CDR3 spans 16 residues. Germline CDR1 reads SGHVS; CDR2 reads FNYEAQ. CDR3 nucleotides: TGTGCCAGCAGCTTAGGAGGAGGTTTAGCTAACTATGGCTACACCTTC. Its translation: CASSLGGGLANYGYTF.

This clone was observed a few times. CDR3 nucleotides: TGTGCCAGCAGCGGGACCTTGGACAGGGTAGCTTTCTTT. This translates into CASSGTLDRVAFF. The rearrangement joins TRBV9 to TRBJ1-1, with 8 positions matching TRBD1. CDR1 is SGDLS and CDR2 is YYNGEE in the germline V gene. V lost 3 bases to trimming and J lost 10 bases; unmatched junction nucleotides: 8. CDR3 size: 13 residues.

This chain joins TRBV6-4 and TRBJ2-2, with a weak D call TRBD2 (5 bases). Germline values: CDR1 MRHNA, CDR2 SNTAGT. There are 17 residues in the CDR3. Trimming left V 6 bases short and J 3 bases short, with 20 bases between. The CDR3 DNA reads as TGTGCCAGCAGCGCTACTTTCGAGGGCTCGGACACCGGGGAGCTGTTTTTT. Encoded protein: CASSATFEGSDTGELFF.

V usage is TRBV29-1 and J usage is TRBJ1-2; 7 bases align to TRBD1. Germline V CDR1 and CDR2: SQVTM, ANQGSEA. V shed 7 bases, J shed 4 bases, and the junction held 9 bases outside the gene matches. This CDR3 region has 13 residues. The CDR3 sequence: CSARQGASYGYTF. The CDR3 region has the DNA TGCAGCGCCCGACAGGGAGCTTCCTATGGCTACACCTTC. The full variable domain, with the rest looked up from reference TRBV29-1 and TRBJ1-2, is SAVISQKPSRDICQRGTSLTIQCQVDSQVTMMFWYRQQPGQSLTLIATANQGSEATYESGFVIDKFPISRPNLTFSTLTVSNMSPEDSSIYLCSARQGASYGYTFGSGTRLTVV.

This rearrangement joins TRBV5-4 to TRBJ1-5; the match to TRBD1 covers 7 bases. The CDR3 covers 14 residues. The ends lost 1 base at V and 6 bases at J; junction bases unmatched: 4. CDR1 is SGHNT and CDR2 is YYREEE in the germline V gene (reference sequence). DNA of the CDR3: TGTGCCAGCAGCTTGACAGGGGATGTTCAGCCCCAGCATTTT. The encoded protein is CASSLTGDVQPQHF. Filled out from reference TRBV5-4 and TRBJ1-5, the complete variable domain reads ETGVTQSPTHLIKTRGQQVTLRCSSQSGHNTVSWYQQALGQGPQFIFQYYREEENGRGNFPPRFSGLQFPNYSSELNVNALELDDSALYLCASSLTGDVQPQHFGDGTRLSIL.

This chain links TRBV11-2 with TRBJ2-2; D remains ambiguous. The V end was cut by 7 bases, the J end by 7 bases, with 16 bases between. The CDR3 covers 14 residues. The V gene's germline CDR1 is SGHAT and CDR2 FQNNGV. CDR3 in amino acids: CASNPTPQGGELFF. CDR3 in DNA: TGTGCCAGCAACCCGACCCCTCAAGGCGGGGAGCTGTTTTTT.

The rearrangement uses TRBV27 and TRBJ1-6, with a weak D call TRBD1 (5 bases). The CDR3 length is 14 residues. Germline loops: CDR1 MNHEY, CDR2 SMNVEV (reference sequence). Trimming took off 6 bases at V and 4 bases at J, with 10 bases between the two ends. The CDR3 here is CASRIDSYNSPLHF. DNA for the CDR3: TGTGCCAGCAGGATCGACAGTTATAATTCACCCCTCCACTTT.

This clone was detected once. This chain uses TRBV6-5 with TRBJ2-7; 9 positions match TRBD1. There are 13 residues in the CDR3. Per germline, CDR1 MNHEY and CDR2 SVGAGI. After removal of 8 bases from V and 6 bases from J, the junction contained 8 bases not matched to a gene. The CDR3 spells CASRDREKGEQYF. CDR3 DNA sequence: TGTGCCAGCCGGGACAGGGAGAAAGGCGAGCAGTACTTC.

This chain links TRBV6-5 with TRBJ2-7; tentatively, D is TRBD1 or TRBD2 (5 bases each). Germline V gene data show CDR1 as MNHEY and CDR2 as SVGAGI. V dropped 8 bases and J dropped 0 bases, with 17 bases sitting between them. The CDR3 spans 15 residues. The CDR3 reads CASVRGGTGSYEQYF. CDR3 sequence (DNA): TGTGCCAGCGTAAGAGGTGGGACGGGCTCCTACGAGCAGTACTTC.

J is TRBJ2-5 and V is TRBV5-6; tentative D call: TRBD1 (6 bases). There are 15 residues in the CDR3. In germline, CDR1 is SGHDT, CDR2 YYEEEE. V lost 2 bases and J 4 bases, leaving 15 bases between the germline ends. CDR3 in DNA: TGTGCCAGCAGCTTACAGGGTTACGGAGGAGAGACCCAGTACTTC. Translated, it gives CASSLQGYGGETQYF.

This chain uses TRBV7-3 with TRBJ1-2, with D possibly TRBD1 on 5 matching bases. The length of the CDR3 is 13 residues. V shed 0 bases and J shed 3 bases, with 5 bases lying between them. The V gene's germline CDR1 is SGHTA and CDR2 FQGTGA. The CDR3: CASSLTGDYGYTF. CDR3 in DNA: TGTGCCAGCAGCTTAACGGGGGACTATGGCTACACCTTC.